The subject of this entry is one T cell receptor (beta chain). This sample is drawn from a study of OX40 agonist ivuxolimab in advanced cancers. This CDR3 region has 16 residues. Trimming removed 2 bases from V and 1 base from J, with 12 bases in between. CDR1 is WSHSY, CDR2 SAAADI, per germline. The method was immunoSEQ multiplex PCR; TCRdb's version includes in-frame clones alone and lacks a portion of them. The sample has more than 60,000 clones; around 83% are singletons. This clonotype was obtained from an adult with an advanced solid tumor such as melanoma, head and neck, liver or kidney cancer. The rearrangement joins TRBV10-2 to TRBJ1-5, with a tentative D call TRBD1 (5 bases). The sequences come from CD4+ or CD8+ T cells sorted from blood, collected in a trial of the OX40 agonist ivuxolimab. CDR3 sequence: CASSERGAASNQPQHF. In nucleotides, the CDR3 is TGCGCCAGCAGTGAGAGGGGAGCGGCCAGCAATCAGCCCCAGCATTTT.